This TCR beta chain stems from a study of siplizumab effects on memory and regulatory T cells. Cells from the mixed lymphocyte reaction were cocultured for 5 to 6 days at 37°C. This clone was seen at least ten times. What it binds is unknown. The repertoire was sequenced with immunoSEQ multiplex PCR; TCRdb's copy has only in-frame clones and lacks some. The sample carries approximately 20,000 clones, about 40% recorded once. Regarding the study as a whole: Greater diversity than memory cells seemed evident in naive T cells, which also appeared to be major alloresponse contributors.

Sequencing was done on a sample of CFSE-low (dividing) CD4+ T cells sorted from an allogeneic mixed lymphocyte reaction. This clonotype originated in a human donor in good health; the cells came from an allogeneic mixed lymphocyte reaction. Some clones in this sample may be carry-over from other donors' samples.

CDR3 sequence reads: CASSQAALAGGYNEQFF. CDR3 coding DNA: TGTGCCAGCAGCCAAGCGGCCTTAGCGGGGGGTTACAATGAGCAGTTCTTC. The chain employs TRBV4-2 and TRBJ2-1; the match to TRBD2 covers 10 bases. The CDR3 loop spans 17 amino acids. The germline V gene has CDR1 LGHNA and CDR2 YNFKEQ. V shed 1 base, J shed 4 bases, and the junction held 7 bases outside the gene matches.